Listed below are T cell receptor beta chains from one sample, sequenced in a study of cytomegalovirus exposure and HLA in healthy donors. Some clones are missing from TCRdb's copy, which holds only in-frame ones; the method was immunoSEQ multiplex PCR. The sample gives about 31,000 clones, roughly 67% of which show up once; roughly 9.1% is in the top ten. Specimen: PBMCs. Every receptor here comes from a man in his forties in good health and CMV-seropositive. The CDR3 runs from the conserved cysteine through the conserved F or W. A D gene is named only where the DNA matches it firmly. Expanded clones are given a class, and other clones once, few, many or no size at all.

v_gene,d_gene,j_gene,abundance,CDR3aa,CDR3nt
TRBV7-9,NA,TRBJ1-2,NA,CASSRGDTESNYGYTF,TGTGCCAGCAGCCGGGGGGACACGGAGTCTAACTATGGCTACACCTTC
TRBV27,NA,TRBJ2-5,NA,CASSGQYQETQYF,TGTGCCAGCAGTGGACAGTACCAAGAGACCCAGTACTTC
TRBV7-9,NA,TRBJ1-3,NA,CASSLTDSGNTIYF,TGTGCCAGCAGCTTAACAGACTCTGGAAACACCATATATTTT
TRBV27,TRBD1,TRBJ2-2,NA,CASSWGQGVGELFF,TGTGCCAGCAGTTGGGGACAGGGAGTCGGGGAGCTGTTTTTT
TRBV6-5,TRBD2,TRBJ2-7,NA,CAAALLAGDSEQYF,TGTGCCGCTGCTTTGCTAGCGGGGGATAGCGAGCAGTACTTC
TRBV7-2,NA,TRBJ2-5,NA,CASSFRQGGGQETQYF,TGTGCCAGCAGCTTTAGGCAGGGGGGTGGCCAAGAGACCCAGTACTTC
TRBV5-1,NA,TRBJ1-5,NA,CASSLGAGIEPQHF,TGCGCCAGCAGCTTGGGTGCAGGTATTGAGCCCCAGCATTTT
TRBV5-5,TRBD1,TRBJ2-7,once,CASSLAWDRVPYEQYF,TGTGCCAGCAGCTTGGCCTGGGACAGGGTCCCCTACGAGCAGTACTTC
TRBV11-2,TRBD2,TRBJ2-7,NA,CASRKLAGNPYEQYF,TGTGCCAGCAGGAAACTAGCGGGGAACCCCTACGAGCAGTACTTC
TRBV7-9,NA,TRBJ1-1,NA,CASSLVEGIEAFF,TGTGCCAGCAGCTTAGTGGAGGGGATTGAAGCTTTCTTT
TRBV5-1,TRBD1,TRBJ2-3,NA,CASSQGTGKDTQYF,TGCGCCAGCAGCCAGGGGACAGGGAAAGATACGCAGTATTTT
TRBV2,NA,TRBJ1-1,few,CASSTSGGTTEAFF,TGTGCCAGCAGTACCAGCGGCGGAACAACTGAAGCTTTCTTT
TRBV10-1,NA,TRBJ2-7,NA,CAVPHRYSSYEQYF,TGCGCCGTACCACACAGGTACAGCTCCTACGAGCAGTACTTC
TRBV6-6,TRBD1,TRBJ1-4,NA,CASRPGQGVPNEKLFF,TGTGCCAGCAGACCGGGACAGGGGGTTCCTAATGAAAAACTGTTTTTT
TRBV11-3,NA,TRBJ2-5,NA,CASSPPTSWETQYF,TGTGCCAGCAGCCCACCGACTAGTTGGGAGACCCAGTACTTC
TRBV7-2,NA,TRBJ1-2,NA,CASSSPPGALRGYTF,TGTGCCAGCAGCTCCCCCCCTGGGGCGCTAAGGGGCTACACCTTC
TRBV10-1,NA,TRBJ2-3,NA,CAGVERAVSTDTQYF,TGCGCCGGGGTCGAGAGGGCGGTTAGCACAGATACGCAGTATTTT
TRBV5-4,TRBD1,TRBJ1-2,NA,CASSSPDREVKGYTF,TGTGCCAGCAGCTCCCCGGACAGGGAGGTTAAAGGCTACACCTTC
TRBV6-1,NA,TRBJ2-7,NA,CASSEAERTVRPYEQYF,TGTGCCAGCAGTGAGGCAGAGAGGACAGTTCGCCCCTACGAGCAGTACTTC
TRBV25-1,NA,TRBJ2-1,NA,CASSESWGPSSYNEQFF,TGTGCCAGCAGTGAATCTTGGGGGCCGAGCTCCTACAATGAGCAGTTCTTC
TRBV19,TRBD1,TRBJ2-1,NA,CASSPSRDRGREQFF,TGTGCCAGTAGCCCGTCCCGGGACAGGGGTCGAGAGCAGTTCTTC
TRBV18,TRBD1,TRBJ1-5,few,CASSGSTGAGQPQHF,TGTGCCAGCTCAGGGTCGACAGGGGCAGGTCAGCCCCAGCATTTT
TRBV29-1,NA,TRBJ1-1,NA,CSVEEEGVRGRAFF,TGCAGCGTTGAAGAAGAGGGGGTCAGGGGTAGGGCTTTCTTT